This is a list of T cell receptor beta chains from one sample in a study of T cell responses to AZD1222 COVID-19 vaccine. The repertoire was sequenced with immunoSEQ multiplex PCR; TCRdb's copy has only in-frame clones and lacks some. This sample has over 90,000 clones, with roughly 90% found just once. The sequenced sample was peripheral blood, obtained 28 days after the second AZD1222 dose. The receptors stem from an adult who received the AZD1222 COVID-19 vaccine. Each CDR3 is given with its conserved first and last residue. Each record gives: clone size, V gene, D gene, J gene, CDR3 protein, CDR3 DNA. The D gene is left open where the match is weak. Where a row states a size, it is once, few, many or the class of an expanded clone; other rows omit it.

clone_size: .
v_call: TRBV5-1
d_call: TRBD1
j_call: TRBJ2-7
cdr3_aa: CASSLYRGVIEQYF
cdr3_nt: TGCGCCAGCAGCTTGTACAGGGGCGTGATCGAGCAGTACTTC

clone_size: .
v_call: TRBV4-1
d_call: TRBD1
j_call: TRBJ2-3
cdr3_aa: CASSPGGQGTDTQYF
cdr3_nt: TGCGCCAGCAGCCCAGGGGGCCAAGGGACAGATACGCAGTATTTT

clone_size: .
v_call: TRBV12-5
d_call: .
j_call: TRBJ2-1
cdr3_aa: CASGLDGTGNEQFF
cdr3_nt: TGTGCTAGTGGTTTGGATGGGACTGGCAATGAGCAGTTCTTC

clone_size: .
v_call: TRBV6-5
d_call: .
j_call: TRBJ1-1
cdr3_aa: CASSYSSGYTEAFF
cdr3_nt: TGTGCCAGCAGTTACTCCTCGGGGTACACTGAAGCTTTCTTT

clone_size: .
v_call: TRBV19
d_call: .
j_call: TRBJ1-2
cdr3_aa: CASSIWPGNYGYTF
cdr3_nt: TGTGCCAGTAGTATATGGCCAGGGAACTATGGCTACACCTTC

clone_size: few
v_call: TRBV7-6
d_call: .
j_call: TRBJ1-2
cdr3_aa: CASSPGGARASSYTF
cdr3_nt: TGTGCCAGCAGCCCCGGCGGGGCGCGAGCATCTAGCTACACCTTC

clone_size: .
v_call: TRBV6-6
d_call: .
j_call: TRBJ2-3
cdr3_aa: CASSYAAFSGTQYF
cdr3_nt: TGTGCCAGCAGTTACGCAGCTTTTTCGGGTACGCAGTATTTT

clone_size: .
v_call: TRBV3-1/TRBV3-2
d_call: .
j_call: TRBJ1-2
cdr3_aa: CASSQTGFQANYGYTF
cdr3_nt: TGTGCCAGCAGCCAAACGGGGTTTCAAGCTAACTATGGCTACACCTTC

clone_size: .
v_call: TRBV7-2
d_call: .
j_call: TRBJ1-4
cdr3_aa: CASSLPSGAWEKLFF
cdr3_nt: TGTGCCAGCAGCTTACCATCAGGGGCTTGGGAAAAACTGTTTTTT

clone_size: once
v_call: TRBV30
d_call: TRBD1
j_call: TRBJ1-5
cdr3_aa: CACRDRVNQPQHF
cdr3_nt: TGTGCCTGTCGGGACAGGGTTAATCAGCCCCAGCATTTT

clone_size: .
v_call: TRBV4-2
d_call: .
j_call: TRBJ1-2
cdr3_aa: CASSQENSNYGYTF
cdr3_nt: TGTGCCAGCAGCCAAGAGAACTCTAACTATGGCTACACCTTC

clone_size: .
v_call: TRBV5-1
d_call: TRBD2
j_call: TRBJ2-7
cdr3_aa: CASSLVGLREASYEQYF
cdr3_nt: TGCGCCAGCAGCTTGGTTGGGTTGCGGGAGGCTTCCTACGAGCAGTACTTC

clone_size: .
v_call: TRBV5-1
d_call: TRBD2
j_call: TRBJ2-5
cdr3_aa: CASSLAGLAMETQYF
cdr3_nt: TGCGCCAGCAGCTTGGCGGGACTAGCTATGGAGACCCAGTACTTC

clone_size: .
v_call: TRBV30
d_call: .
j_call: TRBJ2-7
cdr3_aa: CAWSEGAYEQYF
cdr3_nt: TGTGCCTGGAGTGAGGGGGCCTACGAGCAGTACTTC

clone_size: .
v_call: TRBV5-1
d_call: TRBD2
j_call: TRBJ2-3
cdr3_aa: CASSFRLSGASSTDTQYF
cdr3_nt: TGCGCCAGCAGCTTTCGACTCAGCGGGGCATCTAGCACAGATACGCAGTATTTT